The 14 T cell receptor beta chains reported below all come from one sample, sequenced in a study of PD-1 blockade in mismatch repair-deficient tumors. Generated by immunoSEQ multiplex PCR, the TCRdb table keeps only in-frame clones and is missing some. The data hold around 14,000 clones, with 84% observed a single time. Time point defined: roughly 10-day in vitro stimulation with candidate neoantigen peptide 4. What these receptors recognize is not known. The source material was cells cultured in vitro, sampled from a patient treated with pembrolizumab. Receptors originate from an adult with mismatch repair-deficient cancer.

V and J are TRBV4-2 and TRBJ2-3, with D hard to call. The germline V and J ends were trimmed by 0 bases and 2 bases, with 9 bases remaining between them. Germline CDR1 and CDR2: LGHNA and YNFKEQ. This CDR3 is 15 amino acids long. The CDR3 loop is CASSQDPGHTDTQYF. The CDR3 nucleotides are TGTGCCAGCAGCCAAGATCCTGGGCACACAGATACGCAGTATTTT.

The rearrangement links TRBV10-3 to TRBJ2-1; D gene uncertain. Germline V gives CDR1 ENHRY, CDR2 SYGVKD. The CDR3 is 13 residues long. Trimming stripped 8 bases from V and 10 bases from J, with 18 bases between. The CDR3 bases are TGTGCCATCTCCAGTTCCTTTAACCAAGAGCAGTTCTTC. Protein product: CAISSSFNQEQFF.

The chain is built from TRBV29-1 and TRBJ1-2, with TRBD1 identical over 12 bases. Germline values: CDR1 SQVTM, CDR2 ANQGSEA. CDR3 size: 16 residues. Germline trimming cut 6 bases from V and 4 bases from J; bases unmatched to any gene: 12. CDR3 bases: TGCAGCGTCACCTCCGGGACAGGGGGCGCCCCCTATGGCTACACCTTC. It codes for CSVTSGTGGAPYGYTF.

V is TRBV19 and J is TRBJ1-2; D is possibly TRBD1 (5 bases). The germline V and J ends were trimmed by 1 base and 5 bases, with 14 bases remaining between them. This CDR3 spans 15 amino acids. CDR1 is LNHDA, CDR2 SQIVND, per germline (reference sequence). CDR3 sequence: CASSIARGSTYGYTF. The CDR3 bases are TGTGCCAGTAGTATAGCCCGGGGCTCCACTTATGGCTACACCTTC.

This chain connects TRBV6-1 to TRBJ2-7, with TRBD1 as a possible D gene (5 bases). Trimming left V 6 bases short and J 1 base short, with 13 bases between. Germline V lookup: CDR1 MNHNS, CDR2 SASEGT. This CDR3 contains 14 residues. The CDR3 here is CASSLRQNSYEQYF. The CDR3 region has the DNA TGTGCCAGCAGCCTAAGACAGAATTCCTACGAGCAGTACTTC.

The chain combines TRBV5-4 with TRBJ2-2; D unresolved. The CDR3 contains 14 residues. Germline V lookup: CDR1 SGHNT, CDR2 YYREEE (reference sequence). V was trimmed by 4 bases and J by 2 bases, leaving 9 bases between them. The CDR3 DNA sequence: TGTGCCAGCAGCCTACAGACTAACACCGGGGAGCTGTTTTTT. As protein: CASSLQTNTGELFF.

The V gene is TRBV5-1, the J gene TRBJ2-3, with TRBD2 as a possible D gene (8 bases). V lost 4 bases and J 3 bases, leaving 21 bases between the germline ends. Germline CDR1 SGHRS, CDR2 YFSETQ. The CDR3 is 17 residues long. CDR3 protein: CASSQARGTRGTDTQYF. The CDR3 DNA is TGCGCCAGCAGCCAGGCCAGGGGGACTAGGGGAACAGATACGCAGTATTTT. Full variable domain (missing parts from reference TRBV5-1 and TRBJ2-3): KAGVTQTPRYLIKTRGQQVTLSCSPISGHRSVSWYQQTPGQGLQFLFEYFSETQRNKGNFPGRFSGRQFSNSRSEMNVSTLELGDSALYLCASSQARGTRGTDTQYFGPGTRLTVL.

In DNA form, the CDR3 reads TGTGCCAGCAGTCCTCAGCGGGGTGTCAGCTCCTACAATGAGCAGTTCTTC. The encoded protein is CASSPQRGVSSYNEQFF. The chain couples TRBV28 to TRBJ2-1; 7 bases agree with TRBD2. Unmatched junction bases numbered 10, after V lost 5 bases and J lost 0 bases. CDR3 size: 17 residues. Germline V CDR1 and CDR2: MDHEN, SYDVKM.

The chain recombines TRBV27 with TRBJ2-2; 13 bases map to TRBD2. V dropped 6 bases and J dropped 3; count of bases not matched to a gene: 16. CDR1 MNHEY and CDR2 SMNVEV come from the germline V gene (reference sequence). The CDR3 is 20 amino acids. The CDR3 DNA sequence: TGTGCCAGCAGACCTTGGGGACTAGCGGGAAATAGTGGGGACACCGGGGAGCTGTTTTTT. This sequence encodes CASRPWGLAGNSGDTGELFF.

The V gene is TRBV5-8, the J gene TRBJ1-4; a possible D gene is TRBD1 (6 bases). V lost 4 bases to trimming and J lost 5 bases, with 15 bases between them. Germline V gene sequence: CDR1 SGHTS, CDR2 YDEGEE. This CDR3 contains 15 residues. In DNA, the CDR3 is TGTGCCAGCAGCCACTCTCAGGGGCTGAATGAAAAACTGTTTTTT. Protein: CASSHSQGLNEKLFF.

This chain uses TRBV6-5 with TRBJ1-5; D uncertain. Between the trimmed V and J ends, which lost 2 bases and 5 bases, there was a span of 13 bases. The CDR3 runs to 15 residues. Per germline, CDR1 MNHEY and CDR2 SVGAGI. The CDR3: CASSYLRSIHQPQHF. CDR3 bases: TGTGCCAGCAGTTACCTACGGAGTATTCATCAGCCCCAGCATTTT.

The rearrangement uses TRBV27 and TRBJ1-1; tentatively, D is TRBD1 (6 bases). With 2 bases removed from V and 5 bases from J, the gap between germline ends came to 18 bases. CDR3 length equals 16 residues. The germline V gene has CDR1 MNHEY and CDR2 SMNVEV (reference sequence). The DNA of the CDR3 is TGTGCCAGCAGTTTAGCTATGGGGGCGCGGACTACTGAAGCTTTCTTT. Translation gives CASSLAMGARTTEAFF.

The chain links TRBV19 to TRBJ2-3; 11 bases line up with TRBD2. The CDR3 sequence is 14 residues long. From germline, CDR1 is LNHDA and CDR2 SQIVND (reference sequence). V trimming: 8 bases; J trimming: 1 base; junction bases outside the gene matches: 2. CDR3 residues: CASVAGGRTDTQYF. Written as DNA, the CDR3 is TGTGCCAGTGTAGCGGGAGGGCGCACAGATACGCAGTATTTT.

The rearrangement joins TRBV5-4 to TRBJ1-2; D gene unclear. This CDR3 is built from 14 residues. Trimming stripped 0 bases from V and 4 bases from J, with 10 bases between. The germline V gene has CDR1 SGHNT and CDR2 YYREEE (reference sequence). The CDR3 bases are TGTGCCAGCAGCTTGGGGTCGGCTGTCTATGGCTACACCTTC. Translated: CASSLGSAVYGYTF.